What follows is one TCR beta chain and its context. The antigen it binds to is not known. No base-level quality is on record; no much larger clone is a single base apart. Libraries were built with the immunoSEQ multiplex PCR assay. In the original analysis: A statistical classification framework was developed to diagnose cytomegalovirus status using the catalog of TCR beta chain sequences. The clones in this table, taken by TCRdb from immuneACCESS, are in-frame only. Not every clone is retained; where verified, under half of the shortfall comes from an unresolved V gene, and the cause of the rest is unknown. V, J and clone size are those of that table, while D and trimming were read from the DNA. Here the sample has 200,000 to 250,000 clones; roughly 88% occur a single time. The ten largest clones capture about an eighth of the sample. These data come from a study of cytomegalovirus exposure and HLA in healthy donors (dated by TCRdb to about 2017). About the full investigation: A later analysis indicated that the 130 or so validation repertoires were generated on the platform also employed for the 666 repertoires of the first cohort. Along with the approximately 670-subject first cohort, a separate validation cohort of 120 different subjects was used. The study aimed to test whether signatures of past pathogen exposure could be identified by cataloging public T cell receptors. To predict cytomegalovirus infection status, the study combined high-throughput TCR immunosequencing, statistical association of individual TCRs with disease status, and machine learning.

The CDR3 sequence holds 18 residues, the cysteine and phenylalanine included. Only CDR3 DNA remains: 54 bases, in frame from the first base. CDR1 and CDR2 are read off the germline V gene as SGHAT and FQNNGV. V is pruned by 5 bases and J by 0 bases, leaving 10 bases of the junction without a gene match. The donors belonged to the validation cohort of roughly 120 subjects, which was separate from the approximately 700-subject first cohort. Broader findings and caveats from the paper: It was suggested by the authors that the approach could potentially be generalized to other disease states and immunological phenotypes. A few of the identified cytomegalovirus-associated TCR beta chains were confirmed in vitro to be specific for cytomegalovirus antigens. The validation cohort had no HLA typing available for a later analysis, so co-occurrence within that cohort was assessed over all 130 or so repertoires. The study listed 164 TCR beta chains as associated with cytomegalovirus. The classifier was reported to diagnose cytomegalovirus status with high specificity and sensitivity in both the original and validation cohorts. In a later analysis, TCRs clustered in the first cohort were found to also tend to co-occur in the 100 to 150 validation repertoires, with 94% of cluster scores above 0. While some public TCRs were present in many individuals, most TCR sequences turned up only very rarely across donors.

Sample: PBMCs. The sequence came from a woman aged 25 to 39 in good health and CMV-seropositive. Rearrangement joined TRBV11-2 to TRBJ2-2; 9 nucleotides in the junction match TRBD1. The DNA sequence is TGTGCCAGCAGCGGGACAGGGCGTAGTTGGGCGAACACCGGGGAGCTGTTTTTT. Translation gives CASSGTGRSWANTGELFF.